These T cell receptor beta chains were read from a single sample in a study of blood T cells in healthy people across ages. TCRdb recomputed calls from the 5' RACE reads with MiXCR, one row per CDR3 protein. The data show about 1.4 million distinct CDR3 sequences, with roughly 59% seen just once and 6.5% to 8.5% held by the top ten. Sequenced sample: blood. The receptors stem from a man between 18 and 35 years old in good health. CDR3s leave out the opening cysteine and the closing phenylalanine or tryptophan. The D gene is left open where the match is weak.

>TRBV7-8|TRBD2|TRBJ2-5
ASSPQDLAGETQY
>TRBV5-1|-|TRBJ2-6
ASKVAQISGANVLT
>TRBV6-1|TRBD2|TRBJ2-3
ASTLKGTSGRFGTDTQY
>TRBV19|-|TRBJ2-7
ASSMNKIQEQY
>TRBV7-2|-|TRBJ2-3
ASSLGLARQY
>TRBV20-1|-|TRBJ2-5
SARTDLQETQY
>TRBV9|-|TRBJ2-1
ASSFKFRQAYNEQF
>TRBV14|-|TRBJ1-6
ASSHRVRNSPLH
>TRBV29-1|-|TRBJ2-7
SVEGFSRTKLYEQY
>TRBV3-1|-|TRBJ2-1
ASSQEVGGLGEQF
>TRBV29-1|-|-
SVEEGTNTYEQY
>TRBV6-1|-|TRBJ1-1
ASIRGGVNTEAF
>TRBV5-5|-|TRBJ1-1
ASSRLEGLEAF
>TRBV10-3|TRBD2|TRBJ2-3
AIGGTSGITDTQY
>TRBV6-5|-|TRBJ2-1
ASRGRAGSYNEQF
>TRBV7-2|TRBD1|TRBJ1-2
ASSPKTGSYGYT